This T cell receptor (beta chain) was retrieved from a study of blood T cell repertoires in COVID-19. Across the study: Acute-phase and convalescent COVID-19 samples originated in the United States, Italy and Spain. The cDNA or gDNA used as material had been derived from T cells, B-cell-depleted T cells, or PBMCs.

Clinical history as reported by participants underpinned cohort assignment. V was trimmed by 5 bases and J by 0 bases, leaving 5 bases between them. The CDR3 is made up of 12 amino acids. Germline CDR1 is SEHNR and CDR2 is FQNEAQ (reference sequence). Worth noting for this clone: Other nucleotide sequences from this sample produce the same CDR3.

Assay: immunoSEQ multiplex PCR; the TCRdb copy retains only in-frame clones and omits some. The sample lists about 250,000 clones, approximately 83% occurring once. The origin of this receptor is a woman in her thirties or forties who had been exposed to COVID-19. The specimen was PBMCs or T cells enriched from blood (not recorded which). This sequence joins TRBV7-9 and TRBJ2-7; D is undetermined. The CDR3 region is CASSPSSYEQYF. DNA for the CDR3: TGTGCCAGCAGCCCTAGCTCCTACGAGCAGTACTTC.